This entry describes one T cell receptor beta chain. Study processing details: How many nucleated cells were present was estimated from reference gene primer amplification. This table comes from immunoSEQ multiplex PCR, and its TCRdb copy is limited to in-frame clones, with some not included. For V, J and clone size, that table is used; D and trimming come from the DNA. The sample includes 210,000 or so clones, approximately 90% of them seen just once. The data derive from a study of blood T cell repertoires in COVID-19. About the research overall: Samples representing acute and convalescent COVID-19 were sourced from the United States, Italy and Spain. The analysed material was cDNA or gDNA that came from T cells, B-cell-depleted T cells, or PBMCs.

The V gene end was trimmed by 5 bases and the J gene end by 0 bases; junction bases not matched to a gene: 10. CDR1 is SGHTA, CDR2 FQGNSA, per germline. The CDR3 extends over 17 amino acids. The source material was peripheral blood. The rearrangement uses TRBV7-2 and TRBJ1-5; TRBD1 agrees at 7 bases. This clonotype was obtained from a man between 25 and 39 years old with acute or convalescent COVID-19. CDR3 in DNA: TGTGCCAGCAGCCCTGAGGACAGGTGGGATAGCAATCAGCCCCAGCATTTT. Protein sequence: CASSPEDRWDSNQPQHF.